This T cell receptor beta chain was sequenced during a study of beta chain features in type 1 diabetes. General observations from the study: PCR might pick shorter templates more often, in the same way for patients and controls. Patients with type 1 diabetes showed fewer VDJ junction insertions and more deletions. Moderate yet significant TCRB CDR3 shortening was seen in Type 1 diabetes patients in all four CD4+ subsets. In comparison with healthy donors, patients had naive, central memory and Treg TCRB repertoires that appeared more similar.

Notes on this clone: Its antigen is unidentified.

The CDR3 sequence is 15 residues long. Germline V CDR1 and CDR2: MNHNS, SASEGT. The ends were cut back, 6 bases at V and 5 bases at J, with 19 bases in the middle. Expressed TCRB transcripts got sequenced, as all isolated RNA was reverse transcribed. Sequencing used immunoSEQ multiplex PCR; TCRdb keeps in-frame clones, though not all of them. The profile shows 300,000 to 400,000 clones, approximately 12% of them singletons. The gene calls are TRBV6-1 and TRBJ2-5; perhaps TRBD1 as D (6 bases). This receptor was taken from a man aged 18 to 29 in good health. Sequenced: naive CD4+ T cells from blood. The CDR3, as DNA: TGTGCCAGCAGGGACCCGGGACAAGTTCGGGAGACCCAGTACTTC. This sequence encodes CASRDPGQVRETQYF.